This entry lists 19 T cell receptor beta chains sequenced from one sample in a study of shared clonotypes between healthy human individuals. Libraries were prepared by immunoSEQ multiplex PCR; TCRdb keeps only in-frame clonotypes and omits some of them. The table has some 2,100,000 clones, about 93% seen once; the top ten hold over 1.5%. Naive-designated CD8 cells lacked CD45RO, were positively enriched for CCR7, and omitted terminally differentiated effector memory CD45RA+ cells. The sequencing sample was made of naive CD8+ T cells from PBMCs. Every receptor here comes from a man aged 18 to 35 in good health. Some clones in this sample may be carry-over from other donors' samples.

As concerns this clone: In the same sample, other DNA sequences code for this CDR3. CDR3 in amino acids: CASSLRPGELFF. The DNA for the CDR3 is TGTGCCAGCAGTTTGCGTCCCGGGGAGCTGTTTTTT. This chain connects TRBV27 to TRBJ2-2; no definite D call. Germline assignment: CDR1 MNHEY and CDR2 SMNVEV (reference sequence). This CDR3 comprises 12 residues. Deletions cut 3 bases from V and 6 bases from J, with 5 bases between.

J is TRBJ2-7 and V is TRBV7-3; maybe TRBD2 (5 bases). The CDR3 sequence is 15 residues long. Trimming left V 2 bases short and J 6 bases short, with 17 bases between. Germline V gives CDR1 SGHTA, CDR2 FQGTGA. CDR3 DNA sequence: TGTGCCAGCAGCTTATCATCCAGCGGAGTATCCGAGCAGTACTTC. Residues: CASSLSSSGVSEQYF.

This chain links TRBV7-9 with TRBJ2-1; TRBD2 aligns across 9 bases. This CDR3 contains 15 residues. From germline, CDR1 is SEHNR and CDR2 FQNEAQ (reference sequence). Unmatched junction bases numbered 6, after V lost 4 bases and J lost 5 bases. CDR3 nucleotides: TGTGCCAGCAGCTCGGTAGCGGGGGTTCACAATGAGCAGTTCTTC. It yields the protein CASSSVAGVHNEQFF.

V and J are TRBV4-3 and TRBJ1-1; D gene unclear. The V end lost 0 bases, the J end lost 2 bases, and 10 bases lay between the germline ends. Looked up from germline, CDR1 is LGHNA and CDR2 is YSLEER. The CDR3 contains 15 residues. CDR3 loop: CASSQDWTFNTEAFF. DNA for the CDR3: TGCGCCAGCAGCCAAGATTGGACGTTCAACACTGAAGCTTTCTTT.

The CDR3 sequence is CASSPQGAHYEQYF. The CDR3 DNA is TGTGCCAGCAGTCCTCAGGGGGCACACTACGAGCAGTACTTC. The chain links TRBV27 to TRBJ2-7; the match to TRBD1 covers 8 bases. The ends lost 5 bases at V and 3 bases at J; junction bases unmatched: 6. Looked up from germline, CDR1 is MNHEY and CDR2 is SMNVEV (reference sequence). The CDR3 sequence is 14 residues long.

The rearrangement joins TRBV27 to TRBJ2-5, with a possible D match to TRBD2 (7 bases). CDR1 MNHEY and CDR2 SMNVEV come from the germline V gene (reference sequence). CDR3 size: 15 residues. The V end lost 1 base, the J end lost 4 bases, and 13 bases lay between the germline ends. CDR3 in amino acids: CASSLFGGRGETQYF. In DNA, the CDR3 is TGTGCCAGCAGTTTATTCGGGGGGCGCGGAGAGACCCAGTACTTC.

The CDR3 nucleotides read TGTGCCAGTAGTCTCGGGGCGGACACCATATATTTT. As protein: CASSLGADTIYF. The genes are TRBV19 and TRBJ1-3, with D possibly matching TRBD1 (5 bases). Trimming took 5 bases from V and 8 from J, leaving 10 bases between them. Germline CDR1 is LNHDA and CDR2 is SQIVND (reference sequence). The CDR3 extends over 12 amino acids. Variable domain in full (rest from reference TRBV19 and TRBJ1-3): DGGITQSPKYLFRKEGQNVTLSCEQNLNHDAMYWYRQDPGQGLRLIYYSQIVNDFQKGDIAEGYSVSREKKESFPLTVTSAQKNPTAFYLCASSLGADTIYFGEGSWLTVV.

This rearrangement joins TRBV7-9 to TRBJ1-5; TRBD1 might be the D (5 bases). The ends were cut back, 2 bases at V and 4 bases at J, with 9 bases in the middle. The CDR3 runs 14 residues. Germline values: CDR1 SEHNR, CDR2 FQNEAQ (reference sequence). Written as DNA, the CDR3 is TGTGCCAGCAGCTTATCGGACACTAATCAGCCCCAGCATTTT. This gives the protein CASSLSDTNQPQHF.

V is TRBV28 and J is TRBJ1-5, with 9 bases aligning to TRBD1. Germline assignment: CDR1 MDHEN and CDR2 SYDVKM. After removal of 3 bases from V and 4 bases from J, the junction contained 7 bases not matched to a gene. The CDR3 runs to 16 residues. The CDR3 bases are TGTGCCAGCAGTTTCCCGGGACAGGGAGCAAATCAGCCCCAGCATTTT. Protein sequence: CASSFPGQGANQPQHF.

The chain carries TRBV2 and TRBJ2-5; 8 positions agree with TRBD1. The CDR3 has 14 amino acids. CDR1 SNHLY and CDR2 FYNNEI come from the germline V gene. V shed 6 bases and J 1 base; nucleotides not matched to a gene: 4. The CDR3 DNA follows: TGTGCCAGCAGCGACAGGGGCAGCCAAGAGACCCAGTACTTC. It yields the protein CASSDRGSQETQYF.

The J gene is TRBJ2-7, the V gene TRBV4-1; no firm D call. The CDR3 length is 12 residues. CDR1 is MGHRA and CDR2 is YSYEKL in the germline V gene. The V end was cut by 4 bases, the J end by 7 bases, with 11 bases between. The CDR3 spells CASSRGPGEQYF. As DNA, the CDR3 is TGCGCCAGCAGCCGAGGTCCGGGTGAGCAGTACTTC.

Only one count was recorded for this clone. The chain couples TRBV7-8 to TRBJ2-5, with 7 bases lining up with TRBD2. The V segment lost 8 bases and the J segment 5 bases; nucleotides outside the gene matches: 11. Germline CDR1 and CDR2: SGHVS and FQNEAQ. The CDR3 covers 14 residues. CDR3 bases: TGTGCCAGCCATACTGGCGGGAGTAGTGAGACCCAGTACTTC. Amino acids: CASHTGGSSETQYF.

V gene TRBV11-2 combines with J gene TRBJ2-3; perhaps TRBD1 as D (6 bases). Trimming left V 5 bases short and J 5 bases short, with 17 bases between. Germline CDR1 SGHAT, CDR2 FQNNGV. This CDR3 is built from 15 residues. CDR3 DNA sequence: TGTGCCAGCAGCCAGGGGTTATATGTAGAAGATACGCAGTATTTT. As protein: CASSQGLYVEDTQYF. Drawing the rest from reference TRBV11-2 and TRBJ2-3, the complete variable domain is EAGVAQSPRYKIIEKRQSVAFWCNPISGHATLYWYQQILGQGPKLLIQFQNNGVVDDSQLPKDRFSAERLKGVDSTLKIQPAKLEDSAVYLCASSQGLYVEDTQYFGPGTRLTVL.

The V call is TRBV27, the J call TRBJ2-4; perhaps D is TRBD1 or TRBD2 (5 bases each). CDR1 is MNHEY and CDR2 is SMNVEV in the germline V gene (reference sequence). CDR3 size: 16 residues. V shed 0 bases and J shed 1 base, with 10 bases lying between them. The CDR3 reads CASSLSWGSAKNIQYF. CDR3 DNA sequence: TGTGCCAGCAGTTTATCTTGGGGGAGTGCCAAAAACATTCAGTACTTC.

This clone was counted a few times. The sample carries other DNA sequences with the same CDR3. This chain uses TRBV6-5 with TRBJ2-2; D not certain. Germline CDR1 is MNHEY and CDR2 is SVGAGI. This CDR3 is 13 amino acids long. Trimming took 0 bases from V and 1 from J, leaving 0 bases between them. The CDR3 DNA is TGTGCCAGCAGTTACTCGAACACCGGGGAGCTGTTTTTT. Protein sequence: CASSYSNTGELFF.

This sequence joins TRBV7-9 and TRBJ2-5, with TRBD2 matching over 15 bases. CDR1 and CDR2 from the germline V gene are SEHNR and FQNEAQ (reference sequence). The V gene end was trimmed by 5 bases and the J gene end by 3 bases; junction bases not matched to a gene: 7. CDR3 size: 17 residues. CDR3 sequence reads: CASSPSGLAGGKETQYF. DNA for the CDR3: TGTGCCAGCAGCCCCTCGGGACTAGCGGGGGGCAAAGAGACCCAGTACTTC.

J is TRBJ1-2 and V is TRBV5-6; D ambiguous. Germline CDR1 SGHDT, CDR2 YYEEEE. CDR3 length: 19 residues. Between the trimmed V and J ends, which lost 0 bases and 8 bases, there was a span of 29 bases. Written as DNA, the CDR3 is TGTGCCAGCAGCTTGGTCCCCCTGGCGGCCTTGGACGCCCCCGGGGGCTACACCTTC. The encoded protein is CASSLVPLAALDAPGGYTF.

The chain's CDR3 is CASSKEDKTSYEQYF. In nucleotides, the CDR3 is TGTGCCAGCAGCAAAGAAGACAAAACCTCCTACGAGCAGTACTTC. The chain has TRBV21-1 and TRBJ2-7; the table's D call TRBD1 went unverified against the DNA. TRBV21-1 is annotated as a pseudogene. The CDR3 extends over 15 amino acids.

This clone was found once. The genes are TRBV2 and TRBJ2-2, with 8 bases aligning to TRBD2. V dropped 0 bases and J dropped 4; count of bases not matched to a gene: 1. Germline CDR1 and CDR2: SNHLY and FYNNEI. This CDR3 is 15 amino acids long. The DNA for the CDR3 is TGTGCCAGCAGTGAAGCCGGGGGGGTCACCGGGGAGCTGTTTTTT. Translation gives CASSEAGGVTGELFF.